This T cell receptor beta chain emerged from a study of PD-1 blockade in classical Hodgkin lymphoma. Whole-study results and caveats: Whereas CD4+ TCR diversity had risen significantly by C4D1, CD8+ TCR diversity had not. Lower baseline TCR diversity marked trial partial responders and progressors.

V dropped 6 bases and J dropped 5; count of bases not matched to a gene: 8. This CDR3 has 15 residues. CDR1 and CDR2 (germline): MDHEN, SYDVKM. About this clone itself: What it binds is not known.

Autologous stem cell transplantation was followed by relapse in every patient, and brentuximab vedotin exposure varied. Only in-frame clones appear in the TCRdb table, and some are missing; sequencing was by immunoSEQ multiplex PCR. The data contain 20,000 to 30,000 clones, 82% of them singletons. The V and J genes are TRBV28 and TRBJ1-5; the match to TRBD1 covers 9 bases. The receptor's source is a human donor with classical Hodgkin lymphoma. The sequenced sample was peripheral blood mononuclear cells (PBMCs), obtained before the second cycle of nivolumab. In DNA, the CDR3 is TGTGCCAGCAGCTCAACAGGGGGCGAGTATCAGCCCCAGCATTTT. Its translation: CASSSTGGEYQPQHF.